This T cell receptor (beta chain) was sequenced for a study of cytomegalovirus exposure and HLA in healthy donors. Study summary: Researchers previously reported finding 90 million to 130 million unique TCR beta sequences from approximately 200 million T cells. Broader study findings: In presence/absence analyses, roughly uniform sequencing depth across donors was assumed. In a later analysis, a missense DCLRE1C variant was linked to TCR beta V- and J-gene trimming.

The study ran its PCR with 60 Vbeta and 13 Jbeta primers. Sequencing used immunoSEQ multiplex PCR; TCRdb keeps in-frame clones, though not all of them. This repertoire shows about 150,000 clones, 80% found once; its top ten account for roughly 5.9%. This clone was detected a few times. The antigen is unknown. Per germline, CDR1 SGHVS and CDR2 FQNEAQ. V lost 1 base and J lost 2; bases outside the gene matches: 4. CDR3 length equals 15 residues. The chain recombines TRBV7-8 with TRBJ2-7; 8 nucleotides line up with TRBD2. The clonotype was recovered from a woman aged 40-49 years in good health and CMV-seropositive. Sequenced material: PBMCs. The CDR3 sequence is CASSLGAGVAYEQYF. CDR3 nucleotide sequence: TGTGCCAGCAGCTTAGGAGCGGGAGTAGCCTACGAGCAGTACTTC.